This TCR beta chain originates from a study of blood T cell repertoires in COVID-19. Study details: Samples came from the United States, Italy and Spain, spanning acute and convalescent COVID-19. Sources were T cells, B-cell-depleted T cells, or PBMCs; the material itself was cDNA or gDNA.

Germline values: CDR1 MRHNA, CDR2 SNTAGT. This CDR3 is 14 amino acids long. The V end was cut by 3 bases, the J end by 5 bases, with 14 bases between. Ages ranged from about 18 to 89 years, with residence in more than 20 US areas. In the original processing: Amplification from reference gene primers served as the basis for estimated nucleated cell counts. The data were produced by immunoSEQ multiplex PCR, yet TCRdb's version contains in-frame clones alone and is incomplete. V and J calls and clone size come straight from that table; D and trimming were deduced from the DNA. Of about 260,000 clones listed, about 86% are singletons.

Sequenced: PBMCs or T cells enriched from blood (not recorded which). The chain employs TRBV6-4 and TRBJ2-7; D unresolved. This sequence originates from a man aged 25-40 years with acute COVID-19. CDR3 coding DNA: TGTGCCAGCAGTGATGTCTTACCGAGCAACGAGCAGTACGTC. Protein: CASSDVLPSNEQYV.